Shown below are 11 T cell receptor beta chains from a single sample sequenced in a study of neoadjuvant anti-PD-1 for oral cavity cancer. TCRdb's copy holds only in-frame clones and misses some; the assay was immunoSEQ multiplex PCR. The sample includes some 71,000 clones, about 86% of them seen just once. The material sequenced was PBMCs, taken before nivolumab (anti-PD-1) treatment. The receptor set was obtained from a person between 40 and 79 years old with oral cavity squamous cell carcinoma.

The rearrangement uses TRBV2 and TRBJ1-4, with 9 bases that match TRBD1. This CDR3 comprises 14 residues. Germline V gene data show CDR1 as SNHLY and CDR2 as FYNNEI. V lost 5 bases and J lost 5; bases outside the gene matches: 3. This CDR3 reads CASSPGTGNEKLFF. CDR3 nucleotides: TGTGCCAGCAGTCCCGGGACAGGGAATGAAAAACTGTTTTTT.

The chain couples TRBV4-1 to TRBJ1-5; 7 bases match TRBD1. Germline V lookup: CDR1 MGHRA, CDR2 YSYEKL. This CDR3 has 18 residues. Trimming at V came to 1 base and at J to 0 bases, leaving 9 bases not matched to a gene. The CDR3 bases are TGCGCCAGCAGCCAAGGAAAAGGGGGCGTCCTTAGCAATCAGCCCCAGCATTTT. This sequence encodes CASSQGKGGVLSNQPQHF.

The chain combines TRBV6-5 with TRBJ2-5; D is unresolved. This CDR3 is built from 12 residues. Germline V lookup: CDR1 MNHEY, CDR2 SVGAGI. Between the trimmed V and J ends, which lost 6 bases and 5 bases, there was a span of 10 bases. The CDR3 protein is CASSPDSETQYF. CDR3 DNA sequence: TGTGCCAGCAGCCCTGACTCCGAGACCCAGTACTTC.

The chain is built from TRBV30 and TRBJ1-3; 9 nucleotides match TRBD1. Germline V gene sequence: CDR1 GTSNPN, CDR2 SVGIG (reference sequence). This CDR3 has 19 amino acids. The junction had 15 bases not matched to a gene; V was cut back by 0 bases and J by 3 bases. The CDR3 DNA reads TGTGCCTGGAGTGTAAGAGGGATCAGGACAGGGGTATTTGGAAACACCATATATTTT. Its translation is CAWSVRGIRTGVFGNTIYF. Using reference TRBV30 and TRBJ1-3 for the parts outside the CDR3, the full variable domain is SQTIHQWPATLVQPVGSPLSLECTVEGTSNPNLYWYRQAAGRGLQLLFYSVGIGQISSEVPQNLSASRPQDRQFILSSKKLLLSDSGFYLCAWSVRGIRTGVFGNTIYFGEGSWLTVV.

CDR3 sequence (DNA): TGTGCCAGCAGCCCAGGTTGGGGTATCAATAACAATGAGCAGTTCTTC. This sequence encodes CASSPGWGINNNEQFF. This chain joins TRBV7-8 and TRBJ2-1; the D is unclear. Germline V lookup: CDR1 SGHVS, CDR2 FQNEAQ. The CDR3 length is 16 residues. V was trimmed by 5 bases and J by 5 bases, leaving 19 bases between them. Drawing the rest from reference TRBV7-8 and TRBJ2-1, the complete variable domain is GAGVSQSPRYKVAKRGQDVALRCDPISGHVSLFWYQQALGQGPEFLTYFQNEAQLDKSGLPSDRFFAERPEGSVSTLKIQRTQQEDSAVYLCASSPGWGINNNEQFFGPGTRLTVL.

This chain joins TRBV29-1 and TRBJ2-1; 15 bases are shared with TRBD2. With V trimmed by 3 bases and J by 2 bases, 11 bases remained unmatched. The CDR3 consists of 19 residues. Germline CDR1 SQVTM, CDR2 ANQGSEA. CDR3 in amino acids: CSVDDWGLAGGLPYNEQFF. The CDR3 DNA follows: TGCAGCGTTGATGACTGGGGACTAGCGGGGGGTCTACCCTACAATGAGCAGTTCTTC.

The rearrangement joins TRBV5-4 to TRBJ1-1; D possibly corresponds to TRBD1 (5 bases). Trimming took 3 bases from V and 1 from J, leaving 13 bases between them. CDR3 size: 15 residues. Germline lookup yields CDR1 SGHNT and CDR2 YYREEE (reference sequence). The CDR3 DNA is TGTGCCAGCAGCTCCCTAGGGGACGGGAACACTGAAGCTTTCTTT. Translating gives CASSSLGDGNTEAFF.

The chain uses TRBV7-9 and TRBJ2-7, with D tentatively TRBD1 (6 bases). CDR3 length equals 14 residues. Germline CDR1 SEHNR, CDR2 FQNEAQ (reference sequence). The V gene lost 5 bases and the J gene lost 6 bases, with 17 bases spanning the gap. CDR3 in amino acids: CASSPTQGTGEQYF. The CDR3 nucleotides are TGTGCCAGCAGCCCGACCCAGGGGACCGGCGAGCAGTACTTC.

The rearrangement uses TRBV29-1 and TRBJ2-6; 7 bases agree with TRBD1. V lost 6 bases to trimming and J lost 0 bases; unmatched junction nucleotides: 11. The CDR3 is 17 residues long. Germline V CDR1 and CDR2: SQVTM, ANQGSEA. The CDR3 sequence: CSVSTGNFGSGANVLTF. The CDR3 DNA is TGCAGCGTATCGACAGGGAACTTTGGCTCTGGGGCCAACGTCCTGACTTTC.

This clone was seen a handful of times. CDR3 protein: CAISAQGPGLAGGGETQYF. The CDR3 bases are TGTGCCATCAGTGCTCAGGGGCCGGGACTAGCGGGAGGTGGAGAGACCCAGTACTTC. The chain joins TRBV10-3 to TRBJ2-5; TRBD2 aligns across 15 bases. The CDR3 loop spans 19 amino acids. V was pared by 4 bases and J by 4 bases, with 13 bases of the junction left unmatched. Germline CDR1 reads ENHRY; CDR2 reads SYGVKD.

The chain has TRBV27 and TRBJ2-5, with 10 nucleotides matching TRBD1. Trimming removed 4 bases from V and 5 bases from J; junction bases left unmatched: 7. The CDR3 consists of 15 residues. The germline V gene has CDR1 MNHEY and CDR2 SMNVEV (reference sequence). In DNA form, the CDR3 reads TGTGCCAGCAGTTCGGCCGGGACAGGGGCGGAGACCCAGTACTTC. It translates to CASSSAGTGAETQYF.